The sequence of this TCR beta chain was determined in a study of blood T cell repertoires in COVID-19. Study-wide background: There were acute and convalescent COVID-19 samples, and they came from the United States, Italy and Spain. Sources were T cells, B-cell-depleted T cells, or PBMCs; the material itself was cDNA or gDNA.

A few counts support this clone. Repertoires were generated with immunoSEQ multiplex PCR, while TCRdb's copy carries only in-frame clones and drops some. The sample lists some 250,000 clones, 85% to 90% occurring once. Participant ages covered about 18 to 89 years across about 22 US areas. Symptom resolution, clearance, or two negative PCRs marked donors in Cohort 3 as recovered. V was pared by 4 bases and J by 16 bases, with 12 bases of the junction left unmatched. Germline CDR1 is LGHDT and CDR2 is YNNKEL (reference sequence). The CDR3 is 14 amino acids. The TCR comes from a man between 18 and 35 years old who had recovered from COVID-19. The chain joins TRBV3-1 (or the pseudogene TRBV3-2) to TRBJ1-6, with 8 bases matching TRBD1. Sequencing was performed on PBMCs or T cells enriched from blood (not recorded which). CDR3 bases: TGTGCCAGCAGCCCCAAAACGGGACAGGTTGCTCTCCACTTT. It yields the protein CASSPKTGQVALHF.